The 10 T cell receptor beta chains reported below all come from one sample, sequenced in a study of vaccination effects on CD4 cells after COVID-19. Clones were read by immunoSEQ multiplex PCR, and TCRdb kept only the in-frame ones, dropping some. In the table there are some 22,000 clones, about 76% of which are singletons. Antigens for these TCRs are unknown. Ahead of sequencing, the ViraFEST assay grew antigen-specific CD4+ T cells using viral peptide pools. At the end of around eleven days of culture, CD4+ T cells were isolated. Vaccinees lacked prior SARS-CoV-2 infection and tested negative for nucleocapsid antibodies. Here the sequenced sample was CD4+ T cells from PBMCs cultured with SARS-CoV-2 spike peptides, taken before COVID-19 vaccination. These receptor sequences come from a human donor who received a COVID-19 vaccine.

V usage is TRBV6-5 and J usage is TRBJ1-2; D is possibly TRBD1 (5 bases). CDR3 size: 12 residues. The germline CDR1 and CDR2 sequences are MNHEY and SVGAGI. The V and J ends lost 8 bases and 3 bases respectively, with 10 bases between them. Written as DNA, the CDR3 is TGTGCCAGCGGGACGGTAGACTATGGCTACACCTTC. It translates to CASGTVDYGYTF.

The chain is built from TRBV5-1 and TRBJ2-1; 11 bases map to TRBD2. V gave up 4 bases and J gave up 9 bases; unmatched junction bases: 12. From germline, CDR1 is SGHRS and CDR2 YFSETQ. The CDR3 spans 16 residues. For the CDR3, the DNA is TGCGCCAGCAGCCTTATCGGGACTAGCGGTTGGGGTGAGCAGTTCTTC. The encoded protein is CASSLIGTSGWGEQFF.

The chain is built from TRBV20-1 and TRBJ2-7; D is possibly TRBD2 (6 bases). V was cut by 3 bases and J by 3 bases, with 15 bases left in between. From germline, CDR1 is DFQATT and CDR2 SNEGSKA (reference sequence). This CDR3 contains 14 residues. The CDR3 here is CSASSSGGLYEQYF. The CDR3 DNA reads as TGCAGTGCTAGTAGTAGCGGCGGCCTCTACGAGCAGTACTTC.

The chain links TRBV25-1 to TRBJ2-1; the D is unclear. Germline loops: CDR1 MGHDK, CDR2 SYGVNS. Trimming took 7 bases from V and 6 from J, leaving 10 bases between them. CDR3 length: 12 amino acids. The CDR3 loop is CASTYSGNEQFF. The CDR3 DNA reads as TGTGCCAGCACCTATAGTGGCAATGAGCAGTTCTTC.

The V gene is TRBV7-7, the J gene TRBJ2-5; D not resolved. CDR1 SSHAT and CDR2 FNYEAQ come from the germline V gene (reference sequence). This CDR3 is 15 amino acids long. V gave up 3 bases and J gave up 1 base, with 12 bases separating them. CDR3 loop: CASSFPPCTQETQYF. DNA of the CDR3: TGTGCCAGCAGCTTTCCCCCTTGTACCCAAGAGACCCAGTACTTC. The entire variable domain, with the rest obtained from reference TRBV7-7 and TRBJ2-5, is as follows: GAGVSQSPRYKVTKRGQDVTLRCDPISSHATLYWYQQALGQGPEFLTYFNYEAQPDKSGLPSDRFSAERPEGSISTLTIQRTEQRDSAMYRCASSFPPCTQETQYFGPGTRLLVL.

The V and J genes are TRBV5-1 and TRBJ2-1; 10 nucleotides align to TRBD2. Germline V lookup: CDR1 SGHRS, CDR2 YFSETQ. The CDR3 has 13 residues. The V and J ends lost 2 bases and 9 bases, in that order; junction bases with no gene match: 2. CDR3 protein: CASSLAGGVEQFF. DNA for the CDR3: TGCGCCAGCAGCTTAGCGGGGGGGGTTGAGCAGTTCTTC.

The rearrangement links TRBV4-1 to TRBJ2-3; 7 nucleotides match TRBD1. This CDR3 has 16 amino acids. In germline, CDR1 is MGHRA, CDR2 YSYEKL. V was clipped by 4 bases and J by 2 bases; unmatched bases: 9. The CDR3 bases are TGCGCCAGCAGCCGCCGGACAGGAGATTACACAGATACGCAGTATTTT. Amino acids: CASSRRTGDYTDTQYF.

This rearrangement joins TRBV5-4 to TRBJ2-2; D remains unclear. Looked up from germline, CDR1 is SGHNT and CDR2 is YYREEE (reference sequence). This CDR3 has 13 amino acids. Trimming removed 2 bases from V and 4 bases from J, with 6 bases in between. The CDR3 DNA sequence: TGTGCCAGCAGCTTAAGTCCCACCGGGGAGCTGTTTTTT. Amino acids: CASSLSPTGELFF. The variable domain in full, with the rest retrieved from reference TRBV5-4 and TRBJ2-2, is ETGVTQSPTHLIKTRGQQVTLRCSSQSGHNTVSWYQQALGQGPQFIFQYYREEENGRGNFPPRFSGLQFPNYSSELNVNALELDDSALYLCASSLSPTGELFFGEGSRLTVL.

V is TRBV3-1 (or the pseudogene TRBV3-2) and J is TRBJ2-1; 12 bases are shared with TRBD2. This CDR3 is built from 17 residues. The ends lost 1 base at V and 9 bases at J; junction bases unmatched: 10. Looked up from germline, CDR1 is LGHDT and CDR2 is YNNKEL (reference sequence). The CDR3 DNA is TGTGCCAGCAGCCAAGTTTTCCTAGCGGGGGGGCGCATTGAGCAGTTCTTC. Amino acid sequence: CASSQVFLAGGRIEQFF.

The CDR3 region is CASSARWGTDTQYF. CDR3 coding DNA: TGTGCCAGCAGTGCTCGGTGGGGCACAGATACGCAGTATTTT. The genes are TRBV3-1 (or the pseudogene TRBV3-2) and TRBJ2-3; D unresolved. The germline V gene has CDR1 LGHDT and CDR2 YNNKEL (reference sequence). V was pared by 6 bases and J by 1 base, with 11 bases between. This CDR3 region has 14 residues.